The sequence of this T cell receptor (beta chain) was determined in a study of blood T cell repertoires in COVID-19. Grouping used clinical history reported by participants in a survey and questionnaire. The protocol was immunoSEQ multiplex PCR, while the TCRdb copy is restricted to in-frame clones and leaves out a portion. Of roughly 360,000 clones listed, roughly four fifths are singletons. The germline gives CDR1 MNHEY, CDR2 SMNVEV (reference sequence). The germline V and J ends were trimmed by 5 bases and 0 bases, with 8 bases remaining between them. CDR3 length: 13 residues. This receptor was taken from a woman between 45 and 60 years old who had recovered from COVID-19. The V and J genes are TRBV27 and TRBJ2-7; a weak D match, TRBD2 (5 bases). The sample comprised PBMCs or T cells enriched from blood (not recorded which). As DNA, the CDR3 is TGTGCCAGCAGTCCGGGGAACTCCTACGAGCAGTACTTC. Encoded protein: CASSPGNSYEQYF.